This T cell receptor (beta chain) was retrieved from a study of OX40 agonist ivuxolimab in advanced cancers. Study background: Patients took ivuxolimab, an agonistic anti-OX40 (CD134) antibody.

Sequenced by immunoSEQ multiplex PCR; TCRdb stores in-frame clones only, minus some. Of around 53,000 clones listed, just under 85% are singletons. V was cut by 0 bases and J by 0 bases, with 16 bases left in between. Germline CDR1 is LGHNA and CDR2 is YSLEER. The CDR3 spans 18 residues. The rearrangement uses TRBV4-3 and TRBJ2-3; no firm D call. The TCR was taken from an adult with an advanced solid tumor such as melanoma, head and neck, liver or kidney cancer. The sample in question was CD4+ or CD8+ T cells sorted from blood, obtained in a trial of the OX40 agonist ivuxolimab. CDR3 residues: CASSQDLAGGTSTDTQYF. Written as DNA, the CDR3 is TGCGCCAGCAGCCAAGATTTGGCAGGCGGTACTAGCACAGATACGCAGTATTTT.